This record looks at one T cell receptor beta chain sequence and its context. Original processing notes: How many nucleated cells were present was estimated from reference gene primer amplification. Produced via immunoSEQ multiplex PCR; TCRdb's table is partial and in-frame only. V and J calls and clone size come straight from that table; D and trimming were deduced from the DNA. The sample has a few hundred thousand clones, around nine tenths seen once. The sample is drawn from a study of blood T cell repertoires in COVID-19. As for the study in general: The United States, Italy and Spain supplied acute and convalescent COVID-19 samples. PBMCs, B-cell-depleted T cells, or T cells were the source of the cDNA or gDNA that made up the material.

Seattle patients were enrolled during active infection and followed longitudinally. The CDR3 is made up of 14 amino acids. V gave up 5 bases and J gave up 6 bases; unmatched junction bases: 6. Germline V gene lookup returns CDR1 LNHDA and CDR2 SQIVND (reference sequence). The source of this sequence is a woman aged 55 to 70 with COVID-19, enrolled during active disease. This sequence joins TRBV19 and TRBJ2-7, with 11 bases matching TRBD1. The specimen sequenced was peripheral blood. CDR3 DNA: TGTGCCAGTAGTCCCAGGACAGGGGGCGGCGAGCAGTACTTC. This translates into CASSPRTGGGEQYF. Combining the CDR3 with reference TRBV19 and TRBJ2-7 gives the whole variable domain DGGITQSPKYLFRKEGQNVTLSCEQNLNHDAMYWYRQDPGQGLRLIYYSQIVNDFQKGDIAEGYSVSREKKESFPLTVTSAQKNPTAFYLCASSPRTGGGEQYFGPGTRLTVT.